Presented here are 25 T cell receptor beta chains from one specimen sequenced in a study of shared clonotypes between healthy human individuals. Clones were read by immunoSEQ multiplex PCR, and TCRdb kept only the in-frame ones, dropping some. The repertoire consists of about 590,000 clones, with 95% occurring once and the leading ten covering around 0.11%. CD45RO-negative cells were positively selected for CCR7, leaving out terminally differentiated effector memory CD45RA+ cells. Material: naive CD8+ T cells sorted from blood. Source of these receptors: a woman aged 30 to 39 in good health.

This clone was found once. The J gene is TRBJ1-5, the V gene TRBV27; D unresolved. There are 15 residues in the CDR3. CDR1 and CDR2 (germline): MNHEY, SMNVEV (reference sequence). V lost 8 bases and J lost 4, with 18 bases in between. In DNA form, the CDR3 reads TGTGCCAGCCCTGGGCCGGGATTCCGGAATCAGCCCCAGCATTTT. It specifies CASPGPGFRNQPQHF.

The V and J genes are TRBV13 and TRBJ2-1; 8 bases agree with TRBD2. Losses at the gene ends were 5 bases for V and 7 bases for J; bases not matched to a gene: 13. The CDR3 is 16 residues long. From germline, CDR1 is PRHDT and CDR2 FYEKMQ (reference sequence). CDR3 amino acids: CASSGTGTRFSNEQFF. DNA for the CDR3: TGTGCCAGCAGCGGTACCGGGACTAGATTTAGTAATGAGCAGTTCTTC.

This chain links TRBV29-1 with TRBJ2-1; D is perhaps TRBD2 (6 bases). Trimming stripped 4 bases from V and 8 bases from J, with 30 bases between. The CDR3 loop spans 18 amino acids. Germline assignment: CDR1 SQVTM and CDR2 ANQGSEA. The CDR3 DNA is TGCAGCGTTGTGAGGAAGGGCTCGCGGGATTTGGCGCGCGATGAGCAGTTCTTC. Residues: CSVVRKGSRDLARDEQFF.

This sequence joins TRBV25-1 and TRBJ1-5; possible D gene TRBD1, 6 bases. The germline gives CDR1 MGHDK, CDR2 SYGVNS. This CDR3 region has 14 residues. Trimming removed 2 bases from V and 6 bases from J, with 11 bases in between. This chain's CDR3 is CASSEIGGAQPQHF. As DNA, the CDR3 is TGTGCCAGCAGTGAAATAGGGGGAGCTCAGCCCCAGCATTTT.

The rearrangement joins TRBV29-1 to TRBJ1-1; tentative D call: TRBD1 (6 bases). The CDR3 is 11 residues long. Germline lookup yields CDR1 SQVTM and CDR2 ANQGSEA. V was shortened by 7 bases and J by 4 bases, with 10 bases between the two germline ends. CDR3 region: CSAVTGTEAFF. The DNA for the CDR3 is TGCAGCGCTGTGACAGGCACTGAAGCTTTCTTT.

This rearrangement joins TRBV7-8 to TRBJ2-7, with 10 bases aligning to TRBD2. Trimming removed 5 bases from V and 2 bases from J; junction bases left unmatched: 6. Germline CDR1 SGHVS, CDR2 FQNEAQ. CDR3 length equals 15 residues. The CDR3 here is CASSPGLAATYEQYF. The CDR3 nucleotides are TGTGCCAGCAGCCCAGGACTAGCGGCTACCTACGAGCAGTACTTC.

The rearrangement uses TRBV13 and TRBJ2-7; a possible D gene is TRBD2 (6 bases). CDR3 length: 14 amino acids. The ends were cut back, 6 bases at V and 0 bases at J, with 12 bases in the middle. Germline V gene data show CDR1 as PRHDT and CDR2 as FYEKMQ (reference sequence). This chain's CDR3 is CASSRRETSYEQYF. The CDR3 DNA is TGTGCCAGCAGTCGGAGGGAGACCTCCTACGAGCAGTACTTC.

This clone was picked up one time. The chain links TRBV27 to TRBJ1-2, with a tentative D call TRBD1 (6 bases). Trimming stripped 6 bases from V and 0 bases from J, with 17 bases between. This CDR3 has 16 amino acids. Germline CDR1 MNHEY, CDR2 SMNVEV (reference sequence). In nucleotides, the CDR3 is TGTGCCAGCAGCCATCAACAGGGAGAGACTAACTATGGCTACACCTTC. Translation gives CASSHQQGETNYGYTF.

The J gene is TRBJ2-3, the V gene TRBV2; D could derive from TRBD1 or TRBD2 (5 bases each). Germline loops: CDR1 SNHLY, CDR2 FYNNEI. The CDR3 has 18 residues. The V end lost 5 bases, the J end lost 6 bases, and 27 bases lay between the germline ends. The CDR3 region has the DNA TGTGCCAGCAGTCCCTTTACGTGGGACGCGGAATTGTTGGATACGCAGTATTTT. It yields the protein CASSPFTWDAELLDTQYF.

J is TRBJ2-7 and V is TRBV10-1, with TRBD1 identical over 7 bases. The CDR3 has 14 amino acids. The J segment lost 2 bases and the V segment lost 5 bases, leaving 6 bases of the junction unmatched. CDR1 and CDR2 (germline): WNHNN, SYGVQD (reference sequence). The CDR3 reads CASSNTGTAYEQYF. The CDR3 DNA reads TGCGCCAGCAGTAACACCGGGACAGCCTACGAGCAGTACTTC.

This chain uses TRBV4-2 with TRBJ2-2, with D perhaps TRBD2 (6 bases). The CDR3 consists of 17 residues. Germline CDR1 is LGHNA and CDR2 is YNFKEQ. Between the trimmed V and J ends, which lost 4 bases and 1 base, there was a span of 16 bases. The CDR3 sequence: CASSPRWGELNTGELFF. The CDR3 DNA follows: TGTGCCAGCAGCCCCCGTTGGGGGGAGCTGAACACCGGGGAGCTGTTTTTT.

This rearrangement joins TRBV13 to TRBJ1-2; TRBD1 matches 9 bases. Per germline, CDR1 PRHDT and CDR2 FYEKMQ (reference sequence). The V segment lost 4 bases and the J segment 4 bases; nucleotides outside the gene matches: 4. This CDR3 spans 14 amino acids. The CDR3 here is CASSSGQGIYGYTF. The DNA for the CDR3 is TGTGCCAGCAGCTCGGGACAGGGAATCTATGGCTACACCTTC.

The chain is built from TRBV19 and TRBJ2-7, with TRBD1 identical over 11 bases. V shed 6 bases, J shed 4 bases, and the junction held 8 bases outside the gene matches. Germline values: CDR1 LNHDA, CDR2 SQIVND (reference sequence). The CDR3 loop spans 15 amino acids. DNA for the CDR3: TGTGCCAGTAGCCCTGGACAGGGGGCGGAGTACGAGCAGTACTTC. Its translation: CASSPGQGAEYEQYF.

The CDR3 nucleotides are TGTGCCACCAGCAGAGATATCCGGGACAGCGAACGTAGCACAGATACGCAGTATTTT. Encoded protein: CATSRDIRDSERSTDTQYF. V is TRBV15 and J is TRBJ2-3, with TRBD1 matching 7 bases. The CDR3 loop spans 19 amino acids. CDR1 and CDR2 (germline): LNHNV, YYDKDF (reference sequence). V dropped 0 bases and J dropped 0; count of bases not matched to a gene: 12.

This clone has only one observation. The chain combines TRBV28 with TRBJ2-7; D unresolved. This CDR3 is 13 amino acids long. The V gene's germline CDR1 is MDHEN and CDR2 SYDVKM. With 9 bases removed from V and 6 bases from J, the gap between germline ends came to 18 bases. The CDR3 region has the DNA TGTGCCAGACTTACATGGCACCTGAGCGAGCAGTACTTC. It specifies CARLTWHLSEQYF. Combining the CDR3 with reference TRBV28 and TRBJ2-7 gives the whole variable domain DVKVTQSSRYLVKRTGEKVFLECVQDMDHENMFWYRQDPGLGLRLIYFSYDVKMKEKGDIPEGYSVSREKKERFSLILESASTNQTSMYLCARLTWHLSEQYFGPGTRLTVT.

The V and J genes are TRBV18 and TRBJ2-7; D call uncertain. CDR3 length equals 15 residues. Germline assignment: CDR1 KGHSH and CDR2 LQKENI. V was clipped by 2 bases and J by 0 bases, with 11 bases between them. The CDR3 bases are TGTGCCAGCTCACCAGAAAGCGAGAGCTCCTACGAGCAGTACTTC. Protein sequence: CASSPESESSYEQYF.

V is TRBV7-6 and J is TRBJ2-7; 8 bases fit TRBD2. CDR3 length: 14 residues. Germline trimming cut 4 bases from V and 6 bases from J; bases unmatched to any gene: 8. Germline V CDR1 and CDR2: SGHVS, FNYEAQ. The CDR3 DNA follows: TGTGCCAGCAGCTCAGCGGGAGTTAGTTCCGAGCAGTACTTC. It specifies CASSSAGVSSEQYF.

This chain uses TRBV30 with TRBJ2-1; 11 positions match TRBD2. CDR1 and CDR2 from the germline V gene are GTSNPN and SVGIG (reference sequence). Trimming at V came to 2 bases and at J to 5 bases, leaving 5 bases not matched to a gene. The CDR3 contains 15 residues. The CDR3 region is CAWSPGLAGHNEQFF. The CDR3 bases are TGTGCCTGGAGTCCCGGACTAGCGGGTCACAATGAGCAGTTCTTC. The entire variable domain, with the rest obtained from reference TRBV30 and TRBJ2-1, is as follows: SQTIHQWPATLVQPVGSPLSLECTVEGTSNPNLYWYRQAAGRGLQLLFYSVGIGQISSEVPQNLSASRPQDRQFILSSKKLLLSDSGFYLCAWSPGLAGHNEQFFGPGTRLTVL.

The chain links TRBV7-9 to TRBJ2-7, with 10 bases aligning to TRBD1. CDR3 size: 16 residues. J lost 4 bases, V lost 2 bases, and 8 bases had no gene match. CDR1 is SEHNR, CDR2 FQNEAQ, per germline (reference sequence). CDR3 DNA sequence: TGTGCCAGCAGCTTAACGGGACAGGGGCCTTCTTACGAGCAGTACTTC. Translated: CASSLTGQGPSYEQYF.

This sequence joins TRBV5-1 and TRBJ2-7, with D unresolved. The ends were cut back, 4 bases at V and 0 bases at J, with 14 bases in the middle. Germline lookup yields CDR1 SGHRS and CDR2 YFSETQ. The length of the CDR3 is 15 residues. The DNA for the CDR3 is TGCGCCAGCAGCCCGAGAGGAGCCCGCTCCTACGAGCAGTACTTC. It translates to CASSPRGARSYEQYF.

This clone was detected only once. This chain connects TRBV28 to TRBJ1-1; 7 bases fit TRBD1. V gave up 7 bases and J gave up 7 bases; unmatched junction bases: 9. CDR3 size: 13 residues. The germline V gene has CDR1 MDHEN and CDR2 SYDVKM. The CDR3 sequence: CASIGQESDEAFF. CDR3 nucleotides: TGTGCCAGCATCGGACAGGAGTCAGATGAAGCTTTCTTT.

J is TRBJ2-5 and V is TRBV10-2, with TRBD1 as a possible D gene (6 bases). V was shortened by 2 bases and J by 3 bases, with 10 bases between the two germline ends. This CDR3 is 14 amino acids long. Germline CDR1 is WSHSY and CDR2 is SAAADI. CDR3 coding DNA: TGCGCCAGCAGTGAGACCGGGACAAAAGAGACCCAGTACTTC. This encodes CASSETGTKETQYF.

The rearrangement uses TRBV10-3 and TRBJ2-1; perhaps TRBD1 as D (6 bases). Germline-derived CDR1 and CDR2 are ENHRY and SYGVKD. There are 11 residues in the CDR3. Trimming took off 2 bases at V and 10 bases at J, with 6 bases between the two ends. The CDR3: CAISEGQEQFF. In nucleotides, the CDR3 is TGTGCCATCAGTGAGGGACAGGAGCAGTTCTTC.

This sequence joins TRBV7-6 and TRBJ2-7; 11 bases fit TRBD2. There are 16 residues in the CDR3. Germline loops: CDR1 SGHVS, CDR2 FNYEAQ. The V and J ends lost 4 bases and 7 bases, in that order; junction bases with no gene match: 12. The CDR3 region is CASSSYTSGRLEEQYF. In nucleotides, the CDR3 is TGTGCCAGCAGCTCATACACTAGCGGGAGACTCGAGGAGCAGTACTTC.

This chain connects TRBV13 to TRBJ2-5; D remains ambiguous. Trimming removed 0 bases at V and 4 bases at J, with 3 bases between. Germline CDR1 PRHDT, CDR2 FYEKMQ (reference sequence). CDR3 length: 12 amino acids. CDR3 nucleotides: TGTGCCAGCAGCTTAGGAACAGAGACCCAGTACTTC. The encoded protein is CASSLGTETQYF.